This T cell receptor beta chain derives from a study of blood T cell repertoires in COVID-19. Looking at the study overall: Acute-phase and convalescent COVID-19 samples originated in the United States, Italy and Spain. Nucleic acid was either cDNA or gDNA, and it came from T cells, B-cell-depleted T cells, or PBMCs.

The table came from immunoSEQ multiplex PCR; TCRdb's copy has only in-frame clones and leaves some out. The table records over 250,000 clones, about 88% of them present only once. Trimming removed 7 bases from V and 4 bases from J; junction bases left unmatched: 9. The length of the CDR3 is 15 residues. Looked up from germline, CDR1 is MNHEY and CDR2 is SVGAGI. Sequencing was done on a sample of peripheral blood. The chain joins TRBV6-5 to TRBJ1-2; TRBD1 agrees at 10 bases. The origin of this receptor is a woman in her thirties or forties who had recovered from COVID-19. CDR3: CASNPTGGGGYGYTF. Here the CDR3 DNA reads TGTGCCAGCAACCCGACAGGGGGCGGCGGCTATGGCTACACCTTC.